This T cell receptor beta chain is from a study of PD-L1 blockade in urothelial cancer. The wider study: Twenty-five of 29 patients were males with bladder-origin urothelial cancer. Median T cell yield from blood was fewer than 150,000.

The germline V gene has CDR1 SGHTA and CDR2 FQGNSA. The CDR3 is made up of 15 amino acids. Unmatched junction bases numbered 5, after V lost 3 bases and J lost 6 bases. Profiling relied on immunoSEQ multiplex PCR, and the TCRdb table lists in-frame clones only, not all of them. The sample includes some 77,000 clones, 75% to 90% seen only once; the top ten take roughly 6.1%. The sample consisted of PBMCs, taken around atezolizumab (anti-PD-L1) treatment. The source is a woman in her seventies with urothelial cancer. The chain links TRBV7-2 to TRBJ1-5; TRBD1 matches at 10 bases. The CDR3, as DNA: TGTGCCAGCAGCTTGGGGACAGGGGTAACTCAGCCCCAGCATTTT. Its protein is CASSLGTGVTQPQHF.